The 23 T cell receptor beta chains reported below all come from one sample, sequenced in a study of shared clonotypes between healthy human individuals. The table came from immunoSEQ multiplex PCR; TCRdb's copy has only in-frame clones and leaves some out. Altogether 550,000 to 750,000 clones are present, roughly 95% being singletons, with the ten largest covering roughly 0.1%. CD8 cells classed as naive were CD45RO-negative and positively selected for CCR7, excluding terminally differentiated effector memory CD45RA+ cells. The sequenced sample was naive CD8+ T cells sorted from blood. The receptors derive from a woman in her twenties or thirties in good health.

The chain couples TRBV19 to TRBJ2-7; no reliable D call. With 4 bases removed from V and 3 bases from J, the gap between germline ends came to 13 bases. This CDR3 has 14 residues. The germline V gene has CDR1 LNHDA and CDR2 SQIVND (reference sequence). CDR3 region: CASSTSLTFYEQYF. The CDR3 coding sequence is TGTGCCAGTAGTACGTCGCTGACCTTCTACGAGCAGTACTTC.

This chain links TRBV29-1 with TRBJ2-1, with TRBD1 matching 8 bases. Germline V lookup: CDR1 SQVTM, CDR2 ANQGSEA. The CDR3 length is 13 residues. V lost 6 bases to trimming and J lost 7 bases; unmatched junction nucleotides: 8. CDR3 protein: CSVPQDRENEQFF. CDR3 nucleotide sequence: TGCAGCGTGCCCCAGGACAGGGAAAATGAGCAGTTCTTC.

The V call is TRBV29-1, the J call TRBJ2-3; possibly TRBD1 for D (5 bases). The CDR3 extends over 13 amino acids. In germline, CDR1 is SQVTM, CDR2 ANQGSEA. V shed 5 bases and J shed 4 bases, with 13 bases lying between them. The CDR3 is CSVQIGVADTQYF. In DNA, the CDR3 is TGCAGCGTTCAAATAGGGGTCGCAGATACGCAGTATTTT.

The genes are TRBV28 and TRBJ2-1, with TRBD1 identical over 7 bases. CDR3 length: 15 amino acids. The V gene end was trimmed by 4 bases and the J gene end by 3 bases; junction bases not matched to a gene: 6. Germline CDR1 and CDR2: MDHEN and SYDVKM. DNA of the CDR3: TGTGCCAGCAGTTCCGGGACAGAACTCTACAATGAGCAGTTCTTC. Protein sequence: CASSSGTELYNEQFF.

As DNA, the CDR3 is TGTGCCAGCAGCCAAGATCCCCTAGGGAGCCTGGCAGATACGCAGTATTTT. It encodes CASSQDPLGSLADTQYF. V and J are TRBV14 and TRBJ2-3, with D perhaps matching TRBD2 (5 bases). The V end lost 0 bases, the J end lost 4 bases, and 17 bases lay between the germline ends. Germline CDR1 SGHDN, CDR2 FVKESK. CDR3 length equals 17 residues.

On this clone itself: The junction shows a germline mismatch at one end, possibly a read error. The chain employs TRBV9 and TRBJ2-3, with TRBD2 matching 13 bases. The CDR3 loop spans 17 amino acids. Germline V gene lookup returns CDR1 SGDLS and CDR2 YYNGEE. The CDR3 sequence is CASSAQTSGRSRDTQYF. CDR3 nucleotide sequence: TGTGCCAGCAGCGCCCAGACTAGCGGGAGGAGCAGAGATACGCAGTATTTT.

The J gene is TRBJ2-7, the V gene TRBV4-1; D remains ambiguous. Germline CDR1 is MGHRA and CDR2 is YSYEKL. The ends were cut back, 4 bases at V and 6 bases at J, with 22 bases in the middle. This CDR3 is built from 16 residues. CDR3 region: CASSPSSGLGAGEQYF. The DNA of the CDR3 is TGCGCCAGCAGCCCCAGTTCCGGCCTGGGTGCCGGCGAGCAGTACTTC.

This sequence joins TRBV21-1 and TRBJ1-1; TRBD1, the D gene given by the table, was not confirmed from the DNA. TRBV21-1 is a pseudogene locus. The CDR3 totals 17 residues. The CDR3 spells CASSKGEWGLVNTEAFF. For the CDR3, the DNA is TGTGCCAGCAGCAAAGGAGAATGGGGGCTGGTGAACACTGAAGCTTTCTTT.

This chain connects TRBV27 to TRBJ2-3; the match to TRBD2 covers 8 bases. CDR1 MNHEY and CDR2 SMNVEV come from the germline V gene (reference sequence). The CDR3 extends over 16 amino acids. V lost 6 bases, J lost 2 bases, and 10 bases stayed unmatched. The CDR3 sequence is CASSPEVAGTTDTQYF. The CDR3 bases are TGTGCCAGCAGCCCTGAGGTAGCGGGGACCACAGATACGCAGTATTTT.

The CDR3 region is CAISDSGTEAFF. The CDR3 bases are TGTGCCATCAGTGACAGCGGAACTGAAGCTTTCTTT. This chain links TRBV10-3 with TRBJ1-1; D is undetermined. Germline-derived CDR1 and CDR2 are ENHRY and SYGVKD. V lost 3 bases, J lost 5 bases, and 7 bases lay in between. The CDR3 has 12 residues.

V and J are TRBV6-1 and TRBJ2-1; D is unresolved. This CDR3 is built from 15 residues. CDR1 and CDR2 (germline): MNHNS, SASEGT. With 8 bases removed from V and 6 bases from J, the gap between germline ends came to 20 bases. The DNA for the CDR3 is TGTGCCAGCCTCCATGGGTATGGGAATGGCAATGAGCAGTTCTTC. Its translation: CASLHGYGNGNEQFF.

The genes are TRBV7-9 and TRBJ2-1, with TRBD2 matching 11 bases. V was clipped by 5 bases and J by 6 bases; unmatched bases: 6. Germline V gives CDR1 SEHNR, CDR2 FQNEAQ (reference sequence). The CDR3 covers 15 residues. The CDR3 region is CASSTSGSLVNEQFF. The CDR3 coding sequence is TGTGCCAGCAGCACTAGCGGGAGTCTTGTCAATGAGCAGTTCTTC. The entire variable domain, with the rest obtained from reference TRBV7-9 and TRBJ2-1, is as follows: DTGVSQNPRHKITKRGQNVTFRCDPISEHNRLYWYRQTLGQGPEFLTYFQNEAQLEKSRLLSDRFSAERPKGSFSTLEIQRTEQGDSAMYLCASSTSGSLVNEQFFGPGTRLTVL.

The chain carries TRBV4-1 and TRBJ2-7; TRBD2 agrees at 10 bases. Losses at the gene ends were 5 bases for V and 2 bases for J; bases not matched to a gene: 6. CDR1 is MGHRA and CDR2 is YSYEKL in the germline V gene. The CDR3 extends over 15 amino acids. CDR3 nucleotide sequence: TGCGCCAGCAGCTTCAGAGGACTAGCGGCCTACGAGCAGTACTTC. Its translation: CASSFRGLAAYEQYF.

This clone was observed a single time. This rearrangement joins TRBV5-4 to TRBJ2-1, with D perhaps TRBD2 (6 bases). From germline, CDR1 is SGHNT and CDR2 YYREEE (reference sequence). The CDR3 is 12 residues long. The germline V and J ends were trimmed by 5 bases and 6 bases, with 9 bases remaining between them. DNA of the CDR3: TGTGCCAGCAGGACAGCGGGCAATGAGCAGTTCTTC. Residues: CASRTAGNEQFF.

The V call is TRBV4-2, the J call TRBJ2-7; possibly TRBD2 for D (5 bases). The CDR3 sequence is 16 residues long. Germline CDR1 reads LGHNA; CDR2 reads YNFKEQ. V lost 6 bases and J lost 5, with 23 bases in between. This CDR3 is CASSPRGGPGFHEQYF. In DNA, the CDR3 is TGTGCCAGCAGTCCCCGAGGAGGCCCGGGGTTCCACGAGCAGTACTTC.

The gene calls are TRBV2 and TRBJ1-1, with D possibly TRBD1 on 5 matching bases. Germline V gives CDR1 SNHLY, CDR2 FYNNEI. With 7 bases removed from V and 3 bases from J, the gap between germline ends came to 30 bases. This CDR3 is 19 amino acids long. The chain's CDR3 is CASIIGLVRDLELDTEAFF. CDR3 bases: TGTGCCAGCATAATAGGTCTCGTTAGGGACCTAGAGCTGGACACTGAAGCTTTCTTT.

The chain links TRBV5-4 to TRBJ2-1; possible D gene TRBD1, 6 bases. Trimming took off 4 bases at V and 8 bases at J, with 19 bases between the two ends. Germline loops: CDR1 SGHNT, CDR2 YYREEE (reference sequence). The CDR3 consists of 15 residues. The chain's CDR3 is CASSQPWGQDHEQFF. The CDR3 coding sequence is TGTGCCAGCAGCCAGCCCTGGGGGCAGGATCATGAGCAGTTCTTC.

The J gene is TRBJ2-6, the V gene TRBV13; D possibly corresponds to TRBD1 (5 bases). The germline V gene has CDR1 PRHDT and CDR2 FYEKMQ (reference sequence). The CDR3 has 19 residues. The V end was cut by 5 bases, the J end by 1 base, with 21 bases between. The chain's CDR3 is CASSQRGWQGRSGANVLTF. CDR3 bases: TGTGCCAGCAGCCAACGTGGGTGGCAGGGCCGTTCTGGGGCCAACGTCCTGACTTTC.

With respect to this clone: Different DNA sequences within this sample yield the same CDR3. V gene TRBV6-6 combines with J gene TRBJ2-1; D is unclear. Trimming shortened V by 0 bases and J by 0 bases, and 3 bases separated the two germline ends. The V gene's germline CDR1 is MNHNY and CDR2 SVGAGI (reference sequence). This CDR3 spans 14 amino acids. The CDR3 reads CASSYSSSYNEQFF. CDR3 bases: TGTGCCAGCAGTTACTCCTCCTCCTACAATGAGCAGTTCTTC.

This chain joins TRBV21-1 and TRBJ1-3. TRBV21-1 is reported as a pseudogene. This CDR3 spans 21 amino acids. In DNA, the CDR3 is TGTGCCAGCAGCAAAGATCACCGGGTCCGGGCTTGGTACGACTCTGGAAACACCATATATTTT. This gives the protein CASSKDHRVRAWYDSGNTIYF.

The chain is built from TRBV2 and TRBJ2-1; 13 positions match TRBD2. The CDR3 is 15 residues long. The V segment lost 7 bases and the J segment 3 bases; nucleotides outside the gene matches: 3. Germline V gene data show CDR1 as SNHLY and CDR2 as FYNNEI. The CDR3 is CASIGLAGDYNEQFF. In nucleotides, the CDR3 is TGTGCCAGCATCGGACTAGCGGGAGACTACAATGAGCAGTTCTTC.

This chain connects TRBV30 to TRBJ1-4; no firm D call. V lost 4 bases, J lost 4 bases, and 13 bases lay in between. CDR3 size: 14 residues. Per germline, CDR1 GTSNPN and CDR2 SVGIG (reference sequence). CDR3 residues: CAWKNGLSNEKLFF. CDR3 coding DNA: TGTGCCTGGAAGAATGGGTTGAGTAATGAAAAACTGTTTTTT.

This rearrangement joins TRBV28 to TRBJ2-7; D not resolved. Germline values: CDR1 MDHEN, CDR2 SYDVKM. The V end was cut by 8 bases, the J end by 2 bases, with 10 bases between. The CDR3 consists of 12 residues. CDR3 in amino acids: CASDDGTYEQYF. CDR3 DNA sequence: TGTGCCAGCGATGACGGAACCTACGAGCAGTACTTC.